This is a list of T cell receptor beta chains from one sample in a study of cytomegalovirus exposure and HLA in healthy donors. TCRdb's table, derived via immunoSEQ multiplex PCR, lists solely in-frame clones and lacks some. The sample yields around 180,000 clones, around 80% seen once. Sequencing input: PBMCs. These receptors were obtained from a woman in her 40s in good health and CMV-seronegative. CDR3s include the opening cysteine and the closing phenylalanine or tryptophan. D genes are given only for firm matches. Clone size is not always given. Where it is, it says once, few, many or a class for expanded clones.

>TRBJ2-3|TRBD2|-|14|TRBV5-4
CASSPPGRADTQYF
TGTGCCAGCAGCCCGCCCGGGAGGGCAGATACGCAGTATTTT
>TRBJ1-3|-|-|15|TRBV9
CASSAHRASGNTIYF
TGTGCCAGCAGCGCCCACAGGGCGAGCGGAAACACCATATATTTT
>TRBJ1-5|TRBD1|-|14|TRBV19
CASSLTGSNQPQHF
TGTGCCAGTAGTTTGACAGGGAGCAATCAGCCCCAGCATTTT
>TRBJ1-2|-|-|12|TRBV28
CASSRINYGYTF
TGTGCCAGCAGTCGTATTAACTATGGCTACACCTTC
>TRBJ2-4|-|-|15|TRBV21-1
CASSPRELAKNIQYF
TGTGCCAGCAGCCCGAGGGAGTTAGCCAAAAACATTCAGTACTTC
>TRBJ1-2|TRBD1|-|12|TRBV10-3
CAMGQGGNGYTF
TGTGCCATGGGACAGGGGGGAAATGGCTACACCTTC
>TRBJ1-2|TRBD1|-|16|TRBV9
CASSVSMNRGLSGYTF
TGTGCCAGCAGCGTATCAATGAACAGGGGGCTTAGTGGCTACACCTTC
>TRBJ2-1|TRBD2|-|18|TRBV7-2
CASSSMGREVSSYNEQFF
TGTGCCAGCAGCTCAATGGGGCGGGAGGTAAGCTCCTACAATGAGCAGTTCTTC
>TRBJ1-1|-|-|13|TRBV6-5
CASSYSNGLEAFF
TGTGCCAGCAGTTACTCGAATGGGCTTGAAGCTTTCTTT
>TRBJ2-3|-|once|15|TRBV12-5
CASATGETEADTQYF
TGTGCTAGTGCAACGGGGGAAACCGAGGCGGATACGCAGTATTTT